The clone carrying this TCR beta chain was seen at least ten times. Its target is unknown. TCRdb fed the 5' RACE reads into MiXCR, producing one record per CDR3 protein. Of a few thousand distinct CDR3 sequences listed, approximately 17% are singletons. These data belong to a study of spatial heterogeneity in lung cancer. On the study more broadly: Each time, sequencing found more beta-chain sequences than alpha-chain sequences. Bulk RNA-seq from matched material yielded a T cell module score that correlated strongly with TCR transcript counts in tumor regions. Findings and limits, study-wide: Expanded alpha and beta TCR counts within tumors tracked tumor mutation counts. Beta chains had 13% to 15% coverage of tumor T cells, and alpha chains had 7% to 8%.

CDR3 size: 16 residues. Germline V gives CDR1 SGHAT, CDR2 FQDESV (reference sequence). V lost 0 bases, J lost 10 bases, and 7 bases stayed unmatched. Regarding time point: sample taken at primary tumor resection. The input material, whole RNA from tumor, nontumor lung or frozen PBMC, was sequenced unsorted. Here the sequenced sample was lung tumor tissue, taken at surgery. The chain uses TRBV11-1 and TRBJ2-1; 12 bases are a match to TRBD2. The receptor was isolated from a male donor with early-stage non-small cell lung cancer. The CDR3 spells CASSLARLAGVKEQFF. The CDR3 region has the DNA TGTGCCAGCAGCTTAGCCAGACTAGCGGGAGTCAAGGAGCAGTTCTTC.